This T cell receptor (beta chain) is from a study of blood T cell repertoires in COVID-19. Study overall: T cells, B-cell-depleted T cells, or PBMCs supplied cDNA or gDNA.

Source study methods: The authors estimated nucleated cell counts from reference gene primer amplification. Data came from immunoSEQ multiplex PCR; TCRdb stores just in-frame clones and leaves some out. V, J and clone size reflect that table, while D and trimming were determined from the DNA. The sample holds roughly 260,000 clones, more than 70% seen once. Material: peripheral blood. The sequence was obtained from a woman aged 35 to 49 who had recovered from COVID-19.

The CDR3, as DNA: TGTGCCAGCAGCTTAGGTGGTTGGCGGGAGATCAACGAGCAGTACTTC. Protein: CASSLGGWREINEQYF. V usage is TRBV11-2 and J usage is TRBJ2-7; 7 positions match TRBD2. V shed 1 base, J shed 5 bases, and the junction held 11 bases outside the gene matches. CDR3 size: 16 residues. Germline V gives CDR1 SGHAT, CDR2 FQNNGV.